The clone carrying this T cell receptor beta chain has just a few counts. Its antigen remains unidentified. This sample is part of a study of blood T cells in healthy people across ages. It was with a sample-barcoded 5' primer and a J-beta primer mix that a second PCR of roughly 6 to 12 cycles was run. TCRdb analysed the 5' RACE reads with MiXCR anew, one entry per CDR3 protein. This table has 600,000 to 900,000 distinct CDR3 sequences, roughly 26% appearing once. Germline CDR1 and CDR2: MNHNS and SASEGT. Trimming pared 11 bases from V and 2 bases from J, leaving 10 bases between. The CDR3 loop spans 11 amino acids. General study results and limits: It was the long-lived donors that had more naive CD4+ cells and higher diversity than aged donors.

These data also formed part of another study, on T cells of mothers and their children. That work states: There were no persistent microchimeric T cell clones detected.

This rearrangement joins TRBV6-1 to TRBJ2-7; tentative D call: TRBD2 (6 bases). Material for sequencing was blood. The sequence was collected from a boy aged 5 to 17 in good health. The CDR3 DNA follows: TGTGCCGGCGGGACGGCCTACGAGCAGTACTTC. Translated, it gives CAGGTAYEQYF.